This TCR beta chain came from a study of shared clonotypes between healthy human individuals. Findings of the study overall: Tissues were not sampled, only blood, and their repertoires likely differ.

Germline CDR1 and CDR2: SGHRS and YFSETQ. This CDR3 has 13 amino acids. The ends were cut back, 2 bases at V and 4 bases at J, with 7 bases in the middle. The data were produced by immunoSEQ multiplex PCR, yet TCRdb's version contains in-frame clones alone and is incomplete. The sample lists a few million clones; around 95% were seen once. A note on this clone: Its specificity is unknown.

The sample taken for sequencing was naive CD4+ T cells sorted from blood. As to subset: CD45RA+ positively selected. The TCR originated in a young man in good health. The V gene is TRBV5-1, the J gene TRBJ1-5; D is possibly TRBD1 (6 bases). The CDR3 region has the DNA TGCGCCAGCAGCTTCGGACAGAATCAGCCCCAGCATTTT. Encoded protein: CASSFGQNQPQHF.